This entry lists 28 T cell receptor beta chains sequenced from one sample in a study of beta chain features in type 1 diabetes. Expressed TCRB transcripts were sequenced because the isolated RNA had all been reverse transcribed beforehand. The protocol was immunoSEQ multiplex PCR, while the TCRdb copy is restricted to in-frame clones and leaves out a portion. Of around 320,000 clones listed, 12% to 15% are singletons. The source material was central memory CD4+ T cells from blood. These receptors were collected from a man aged 30 to 39 in good health.

This clone has more than one count but fewer than ten. J is TRBJ2-6 and V is TRBV6-1; 11 positions match TRBD1. The CDR3 is 20 amino acids. Germline V lookup: CDR1 MNHNS, CDR2 SASEGT. The ends lost 3 bases at V and 4 bases at J; junction bases unmatched: 14. In nucleotides, the CDR3 is TGTGCCAGCAGTGAGCTAAGGGGAGGACAGGGGGCGATCGGGGCCAACGTCCTGACTTTC. Protein product: CASSELRGGQGAIGANVLTF.

The chain has TRBV5-1 and TRBJ2-3; D is unresolved. Germline V gene data show CDR1 as SGHRS and CDR2 as YFSETQ. This CDR3 region has 15 residues. Trimming removed 7 bases at V and 0 bases at J, with 15 bases between. CDR3 loop: CASVNPASSTDTQYF. Written as DNA, the CDR3 is TGCGCCAGCGTCAACCCGGCGAGTAGCACAGATACGCAGTATTTT.

This clone was seen more than once but under ten times. At the DNA level, this CDR3 is encoded by other sequences in the same sample as well. V and J are TRBV6-5 and TRBJ1-5, with 8 bases identical to TRBD1. The V gene end was trimmed by 5 bases and the J gene end by 1 base; junction bases not matched to a gene: 1. The CDR3 has 14 residues. The germline V gene has CDR1 MNHEY and CDR2 SVGAGI. CDR3 loop: CASSQGASNQPQHF. CDR3 coding DNA: TGTGCCAGCAGTCAGGGGGCAAGCAATCAGCCCCAGCATTTT.

This clone appeared a few times. This sequence joins TRBV4-3 and TRBJ2-2; the D gene is possibly TRBD2 (6 bases). Deletions cut 0 bases from V and 0 bases from J, with 11 bases between. Germline CDR1 and CDR2: LGHNA and YSLEER. The CDR3 has 17 amino acids. The CDR3 reads CASSQDGPGANTGELFF. CDR3 DNA: TGCGCCAGCAGCCAAGATGGACCGGGAGCGAACACCGGGGAGCTGTTTTTT.

J is TRBJ1-1 and V is TRBV27, with D unclear. V gave up 0 bases and J gave up 2 bases, with 10 bases separating them. CDR1 MNHEY and CDR2 SMNVEV come from the germline V gene (reference sequence). The CDR3 consists of 15 residues. The CDR3 region is CASSLSRTLNTEAFF. In nucleotides, the CDR3 is TGTGCCAGCAGTTTATCCAGGACGCTTAACACTGAAGCTTTCTTT.

CDR3: CAISSPGTGLEQYF. CDR3 nucleotide sequence: TGTGCCATCAGTTCCCCCGGGACAGGCCTCGAGCAGTACTTC. The V call is TRBV10-3, the J call TRBJ2-7, with TRBD1 matching 8 bases. Germline CDR1 ENHRY, CDR2 SYGVKD. With 5 bases clipped from V and 6 bases from J, the junction kept 9 bases outside the gene matches. This CDR3 is built from 14 residues.

This rearrangement joins TRBV27 to TRBJ2-7, with 9 bases identical to TRBD1. Germline CDR1 and CDR2: MNHEY and SMNVEV (reference sequence). V shed 6 bases and J 4 bases; nucleotides not matched to a gene: 13. The CDR3 covers 16 residues. DNA of the CDR3: TGTGCCAGCAGGGGAGGACAGGGGCAGATTCGATACGAGCAGTACTTC. It codes for CASRGGQGQIRYEQYF.

In its sample, this clone was seen a few times. The chain carries TRBV7-2 and TRBJ2-5, with a tentative D call TRBD2 (5 bases). The V gene's germline CDR1 is SGHTA and CDR2 FQGNSA. This CDR3 is built from 14 residues. V dropped 1 base and J dropped 3 bases, with 9 bases sitting between them. The CDR3 protein is CASSLGLAKETQYF. As DNA, the CDR3 is TGTGCCAGCAGCTTAGGCCTAGCCAAAGAGACCCAGTACTTC.

This clone was counted a few times. The chain joins TRBV9 to TRBJ2-7, with a tentative D call TRBD1 (6 bases). Trimming cost V 0 bases and J 0 bases, with 10 bases left between them. Looked up from germline, CDR1 is SGDLS and CDR2 is YYNGEE. This CDR3 comprises 15 residues. The CDR3 DNA sequence: TGTGCCAGCAGCGTAGAGGCAGGGGCCTCCTACGAGCAGTACTTC. Its protein product is CASSVEAGASYEQYF.

This chain uses TRBV12-5 with TRBJ2-3; 7 nucleotides align to TRBD2. There are 16 residues in the CDR3. Germline CDR1 LGHNT, CDR2 FRNRAP. Trimming cost V 0 bases and J 2 bases; bases outside gene matches: 5. The DNA for the CDR3 is TGTGCTAGTGGTTTGGTTCTAGCGGAGTACACAGATACGCAGTATTTT. This gives the protein CASGLVLAEYTDTQYF.

The V call is TRBV19, the J call TRBJ1-5; unclear D gene. The CDR3 has 12 residues. The V end was cut by 3 bases, the J end by 6 bases, with 6 bases between. Germline CDR1 LNHDA, CDR2 SQIVND (reference sequence). The CDR3 spells CASSIPFQPQHF. As DNA, the CDR3 is TGTGCCAGTAGTATTCCTTTTCAGCCCCAGCATTTT.

The chain has TRBV19 and TRBJ1-2; a weak D match, TRBD1 (6 bases). In germline, CDR1 is LNHDA, CDR2 SQIVND (reference sequence). There are 13 residues in the CDR3. Trimming stripped 3 bases from V and 7 bases from J, with 12 bases between. The CDR3 DNA sequence: TGTGCCAGTAGTATCCGGGGGCGCACTGGCTACACCTTC. Its translation: CASSIRGRTGYTF.

The sample holds a few counts of this clone. The chain couples TRBV9 to TRBJ2-1; 12 nucleotides align to TRBD2. There are 19 residues in the CDR3. With 4 bases clipped from V and 1 base from J, the junction kept 12 bases outside the gene matches. Germline V CDR1 and CDR2: SGDLS, YYNGEE. CDR3 bases: TGTGCCAGCAGCTCCGCTGGGGGGACTAGCGGGTCTTCCTACAATGAGCAGTTCTTC. This codes for CASSSAGGTSGSSYNEQFF.

The chain recombines TRBV25-1 with TRBJ2-7; D is uncertain. V was pared by 6 bases and J by 0 bases, with 9 bases between. The CDR3 has 13 amino acids. From germline, CDR1 is MGHDK and CDR2 SYGVNS. CDR3 sequence: CASSKGGSYEQYF. The CDR3 nucleotides read TGTGCCAGCAGCAAGGGCGGCTCCTACGAGCAGTACTTC.

This clone was seen a handful of times. The rearrangement links TRBV30 to TRBJ2-7; possible D gene TRBD1, 5 bases. With 5 bases removed from V and 7 bases from J, the gap between germline ends came to 12 bases. Germline CDR1 and CDR2: GTSNPN and SVGIG (reference sequence). The CDR3 length is 11 residues. The CDR3 nucleotides read TGTGCCTGGGAAGGGGATGGGGAGCAGTACGTC. As protein: CAWEGDGEQYV.

There are many counts of this clone. V and J are TRBV14 and TRBJ2-6, with a weak D call TRBD2 (6 bases). Trimming took off 4 bases at V and 0 bases at J, with 22 bases between the two ends. CDR3 size: 20 residues. Germline V CDR1 and CDR2: SGHDN, FVKESK. The CDR3 DNA is TGTGCCAGCAGCCGAGACCGACCGTCGGGAGCTAACTCTGGGGCCAACGTCCTGACTTTC. Residues: CASSRDRPSGANSGANVLTF.

This clone was counted a few times. The chain combines TRBV12-2 with TRBJ1-4; the tabulated D call, TRBD1, remains unverified against the DNA. TRBV12-2 is termed a pseudogene. The CDR3 contains 16 residues. CDR3: CASAFPRNRGNEKLFF. CDR3 DNA: TGTGCAAGTGCTTTTCCACGGAACAGGGGAAATGAAAAACTGTTTTTT.

The CDR3 DNA reads as TGTGCCAGCAGCCAAGATCCTCGGGGGGGTAGCGGGGAGCTGTTTTTT. This codes for CASSQDPRGGSGELFF. The chain uses TRBV4-2 and TRBJ2-2; TRBD2 matches 8 bases. This CDR3 is built from 16 residues. V trimming: 0 bases; J trimming: 7 bases; junction bases outside the gene matches: 7. The germline V gene has CDR1 LGHNA and CDR2 YNFKEQ.

This clone was seen repeatedly, ten times or more. The V call is TRBV7-2, the J call TRBJ2-4; D remains ambiguous. V gave up 3 bases and J gave up 2 bases, with 8 bases separating them. Germline V CDR1 and CDR2: SGHTA, FQGNSA. The CDR3 is 14 residues long. The CDR3 sequence is CASSLTATKNIQYF. The DNA for the CDR3 is TGTGCCAGCAGCTTGACGGCCACCAAAAACATTCAGTACTTC.

In its sample, this clone was seen a few times. The chain combines TRBV11-2 with TRBJ2-3, with D uncertain. The CDR3 loop spans 14 amino acids. V lost 5 bases and J lost 11, with 20 bases in between. Germline values: CDR1 SGHAT, CDR2 FQNNGV. The CDR3 sequence: CASSPLNEVAEQYF. CDR3 coding DNA: TGTGCCAGCAGCCCCTTAAACGAGGTGGCAGAGCAGTATTTT.

The chain joins TRBV5-4 to TRBJ2-1; D is unresolved. The germline gives CDR1 SGHNT, CDR2 YYREEE (reference sequence). This CDR3 comprises 11 residues. V shed 4 bases and J shed 7 bases, with 6 bases lying between them. CDR3: CASSRNNEQFF. The CDR3 DNA follows: TGTGCCAGCAGCCGTAATAATGAGCAGTTCTTC.

This clone was counted only a few times. The rearrangement joins TRBV6-1 to TRBJ2-2; TRBD2 matches 9 bases. The ends lost 5 bases at V and 3 bases at J; junction bases unmatched: 1. This CDR3 spans 14 amino acids. Germline lookup yields CDR1 MNHNS and CDR2 SASEGT. The CDR3: CASSRLADTGELFF. The CDR3, as DNA: TGTGCCAGCAGTAGACTAGCGGACACCGGGGAGCTGTTTTTT.

This clone has a handful of counts. V is TRBV7-2 and J is TRBJ1-1; D is perhaps TRBD1 (6 bases). V lost 5 bases to trimming and J lost 2 bases, with 18 bases between them. This CDR3 comprises 16 residues. The germline V gene encodes CDR1 SGHTA and CDR2 FQGNSA. The chain's CDR3 is CASSTSGGRKNTEAFF. DNA for the CDR3: TGTGCCAGCAGCACATCGGGGGGGCGGAAAAACACTGAAGCTTTCTTT.

This clone was counted only a few times. An end of the junction does not agree with germline; a read error may underlie this. The rearrangement joins TRBV11-2 to TRBJ2-5, with 11 nucleotides matching TRBD2. The CDR3 is 15 amino acids. Germline assignment: CDR1 SGHAT and CDR2 FQNNGV. In DNA, the CDR3 is TGTGCCAGCAGCCTACCCCTAGCGGGAGGCGTTGTGGGGGACTTC. Translated: CASSLPLAGGVVGDF.

This chain connects TRBV9 to TRBJ2-5; D is ambiguous. The CDR3 extends over 14 amino acids. CDR1 is SGDLS, CDR2 YYNGEE, per germline. Trimming took 0 bases from V and 5 from J, leaving 11 bases between them. CDR3 bases: TGTGCCAGCAGCGTAGGGCGGAGATCGGAGACCCAGTACTTC. Its translation is CASSVGRRSETQYF.

The V gene is TRBV19, the J gene TRBJ2-1; a possible D gene is TRBD1 (6 bases). Germline values: CDR1 LNHDA, CDR2 SQIVND (reference sequence). The CDR3 extends over 13 amino acids. V dropped 1 base and J dropped 9 bases, with 10 bases sitting between them. CDR3: CASSIGRGTEQFF. The CDR3 DNA reads TGTGCCAGTAGTATAGGCAGGGGCACTGAGCAGTTCTTC.

As regards this clone: The same CDR3 arises from other DNA sequences in this sample as well. The J gene is TRBJ2-5, the V gene TRBV7-2, with 8 bases aligning to TRBD2. The CDR3 sequence is 14 residues long. CDR1 is SGHTA, CDR2 FQGNSA, per germline. The junction had 2 bases not matched to a gene; V was cut back by 4 bases and J by 1 base. The CDR3 loop is CASSSGLAQETQYF. The CDR3 bases are TGTGCCAGCAGCTCCGGACTAGCCCAAGAGACCCAGTACTTC.

The chain combines TRBV7-6 with TRBJ1-1; 7 bases are shared with TRBD1. Per germline, CDR1 SGHVS and CDR2 FNYEAQ. Losses at the gene ends were 1 base for V and 0 bases for J; bases not matched to a gene: 5. The CDR3 has 16 residues. The CDR3 loop is CASSLGAGGMNTEAFF. For the CDR3, the DNA is TGTGCCAGCAGCTTAGGGGCAGGGGGGATGAACACTGAAGCTTTCTTT.